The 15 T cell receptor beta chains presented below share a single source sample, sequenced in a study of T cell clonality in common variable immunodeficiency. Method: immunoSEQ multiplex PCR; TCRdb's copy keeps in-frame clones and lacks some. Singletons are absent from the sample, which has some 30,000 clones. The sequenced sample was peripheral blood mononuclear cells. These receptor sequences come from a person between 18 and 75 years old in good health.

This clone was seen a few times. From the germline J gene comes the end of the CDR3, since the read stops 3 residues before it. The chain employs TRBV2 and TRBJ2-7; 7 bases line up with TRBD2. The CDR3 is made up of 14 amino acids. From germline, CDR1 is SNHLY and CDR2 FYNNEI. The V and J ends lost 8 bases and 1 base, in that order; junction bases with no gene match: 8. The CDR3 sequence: CASSRPSGSYEQYF. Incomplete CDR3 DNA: TGTGCCAGCTCTCGGCCTAGCGGATCCTACGAG.

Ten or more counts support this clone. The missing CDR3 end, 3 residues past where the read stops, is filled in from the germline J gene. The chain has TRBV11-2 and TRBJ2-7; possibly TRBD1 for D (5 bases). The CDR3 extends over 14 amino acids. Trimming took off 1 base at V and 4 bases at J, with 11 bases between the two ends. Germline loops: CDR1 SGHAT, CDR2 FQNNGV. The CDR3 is CASSLGGAAYEQYF. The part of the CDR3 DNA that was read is TGTGCCAGCAGCTTAGGTGGGGCGGCATACGAG.

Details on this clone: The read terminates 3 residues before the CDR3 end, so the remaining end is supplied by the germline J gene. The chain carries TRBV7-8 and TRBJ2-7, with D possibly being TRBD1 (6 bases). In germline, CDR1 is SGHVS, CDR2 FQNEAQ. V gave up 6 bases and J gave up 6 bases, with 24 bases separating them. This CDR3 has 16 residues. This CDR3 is CASRSLGVGAVSEQYF. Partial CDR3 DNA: TGTGCCAGCAGGAGCTTAGGAGTGGGGGCCGTGAGCGAG.

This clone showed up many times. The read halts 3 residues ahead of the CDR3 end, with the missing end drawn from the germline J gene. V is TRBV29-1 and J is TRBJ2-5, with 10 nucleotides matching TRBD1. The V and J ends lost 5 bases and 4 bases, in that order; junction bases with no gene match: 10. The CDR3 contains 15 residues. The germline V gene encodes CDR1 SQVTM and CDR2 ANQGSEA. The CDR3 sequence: CSVTVRDRGGETQYF. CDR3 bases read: TGCAGCGTTACCGTCCGGGACAGGGGTGGAGAGACC.

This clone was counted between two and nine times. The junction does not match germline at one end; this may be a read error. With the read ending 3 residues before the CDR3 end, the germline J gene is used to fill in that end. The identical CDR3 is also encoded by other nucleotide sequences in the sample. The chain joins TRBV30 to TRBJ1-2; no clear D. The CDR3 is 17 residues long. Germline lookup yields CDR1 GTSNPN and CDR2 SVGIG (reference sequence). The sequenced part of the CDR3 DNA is TGTGCCTGGAGTCCCTTTAGGACTATGCCGTCTTACTATGGA. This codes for CAWSPFRTMPSYYG. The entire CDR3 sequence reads CAWSPFRTMPSYYGYTF.

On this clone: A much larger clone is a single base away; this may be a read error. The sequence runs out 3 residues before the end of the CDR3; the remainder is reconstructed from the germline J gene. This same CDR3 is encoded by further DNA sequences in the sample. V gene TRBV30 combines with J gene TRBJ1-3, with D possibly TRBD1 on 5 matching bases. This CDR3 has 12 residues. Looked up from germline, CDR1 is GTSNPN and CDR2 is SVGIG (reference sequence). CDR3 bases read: TGTGCCTGGAAACAGGCTGGAAACACT. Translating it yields CAWKQAGNT. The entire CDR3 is CAWKQAGNTIYF.

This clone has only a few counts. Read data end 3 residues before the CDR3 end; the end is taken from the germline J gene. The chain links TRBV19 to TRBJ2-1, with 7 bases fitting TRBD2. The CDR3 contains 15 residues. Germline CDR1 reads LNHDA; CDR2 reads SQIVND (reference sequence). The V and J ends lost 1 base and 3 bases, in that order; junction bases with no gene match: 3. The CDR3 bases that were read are TGTGCCAGTAGTATAGGTAGCGGGCACTACAATGAG. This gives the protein CASSIGSGHYNE. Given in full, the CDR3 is CASSIGSGHYNEQFF.

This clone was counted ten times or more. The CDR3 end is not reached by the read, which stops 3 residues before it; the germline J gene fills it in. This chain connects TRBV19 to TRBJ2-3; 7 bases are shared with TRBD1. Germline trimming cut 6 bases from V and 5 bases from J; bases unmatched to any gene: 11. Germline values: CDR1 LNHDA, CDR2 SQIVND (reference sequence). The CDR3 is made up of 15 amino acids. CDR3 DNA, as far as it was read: TGTGCCAGTAGGAGGGGGCTGGGCCCGGTAGATACG. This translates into CASRRGLGPVDT. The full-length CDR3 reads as CASRRGLGPVDTQYF.

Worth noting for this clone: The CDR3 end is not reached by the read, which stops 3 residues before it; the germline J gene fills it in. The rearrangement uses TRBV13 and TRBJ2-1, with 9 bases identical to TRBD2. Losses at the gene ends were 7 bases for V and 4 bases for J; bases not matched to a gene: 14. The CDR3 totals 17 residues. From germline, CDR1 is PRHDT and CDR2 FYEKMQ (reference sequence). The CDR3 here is CASKVGGRVMGYNEQFF. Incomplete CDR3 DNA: TGTGCCAGCAAGGTGGGCGGGAGGGTTATGGGATACAATGAG.

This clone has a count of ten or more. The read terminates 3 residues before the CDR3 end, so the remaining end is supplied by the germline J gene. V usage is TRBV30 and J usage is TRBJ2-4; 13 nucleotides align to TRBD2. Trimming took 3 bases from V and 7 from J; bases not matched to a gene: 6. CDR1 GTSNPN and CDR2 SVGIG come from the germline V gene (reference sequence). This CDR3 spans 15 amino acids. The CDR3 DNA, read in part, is TGTGCCTGGAGCGGACTAGCGGGAGTCTTCAACATT. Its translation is CAWSGLAGVFNI. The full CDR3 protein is CAWSGLAGVFNIQYF.

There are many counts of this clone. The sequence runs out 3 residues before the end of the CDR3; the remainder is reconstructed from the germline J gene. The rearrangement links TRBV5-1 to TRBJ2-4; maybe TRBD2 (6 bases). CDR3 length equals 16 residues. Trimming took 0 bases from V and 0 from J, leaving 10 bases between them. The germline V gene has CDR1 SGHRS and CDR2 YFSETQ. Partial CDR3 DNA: TGCGCCAGCAGCTTGGCGGCGGGGACAGCCAAAAACATT. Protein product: CASSLAAGTAKNI. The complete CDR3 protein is CASSLAAGTAKNIQYF.

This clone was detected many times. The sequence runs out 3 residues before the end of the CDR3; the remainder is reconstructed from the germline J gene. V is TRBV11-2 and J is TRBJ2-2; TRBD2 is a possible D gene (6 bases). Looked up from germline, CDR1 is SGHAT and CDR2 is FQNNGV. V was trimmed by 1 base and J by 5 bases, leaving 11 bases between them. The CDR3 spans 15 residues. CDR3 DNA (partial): TGTGCCAGCAGCTTAGTGGGGGACTTGACCGGGGAG. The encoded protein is CASSLVGDLTGE. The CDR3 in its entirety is CASSLVGDLTGELFF. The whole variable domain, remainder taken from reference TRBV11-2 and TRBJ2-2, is EAGVAQSPRYKIIEKRQSVAFWCNPISGHATLYWYQQILGQGPKLLIQFQNNGVVDDSQLPKDRFSAERLKGVDSTLKIQPAKLEDSAVYLCASSLVGDLTGELFFGEGSRLTVL.

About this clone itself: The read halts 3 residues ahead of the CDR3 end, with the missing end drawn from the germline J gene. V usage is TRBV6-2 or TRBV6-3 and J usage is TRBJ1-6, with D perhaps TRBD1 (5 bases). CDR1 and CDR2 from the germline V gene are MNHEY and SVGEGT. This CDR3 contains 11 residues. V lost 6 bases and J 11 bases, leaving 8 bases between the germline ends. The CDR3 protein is CASRQGAPLHF. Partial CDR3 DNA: TGTGCCAGCAGGCAAGGGGCACCC.

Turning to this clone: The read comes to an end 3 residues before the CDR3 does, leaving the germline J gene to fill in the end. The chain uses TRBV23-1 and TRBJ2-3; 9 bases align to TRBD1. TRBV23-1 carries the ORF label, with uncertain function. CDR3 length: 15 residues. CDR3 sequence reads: CASSQPDRGSQPQYF. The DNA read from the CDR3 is TGCGCCAGCAGTCAACCGGACAGGGGAAGTCAGCCG.

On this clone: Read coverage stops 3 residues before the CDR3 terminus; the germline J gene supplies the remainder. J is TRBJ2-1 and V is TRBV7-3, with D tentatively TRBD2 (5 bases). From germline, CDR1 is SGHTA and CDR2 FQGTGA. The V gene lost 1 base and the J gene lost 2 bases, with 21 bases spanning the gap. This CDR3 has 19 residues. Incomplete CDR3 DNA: TGTGCCAGCAGCTTAAGCTCCGCTGGCGGGCTAACCCCCTACAATGAG. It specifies CASSLSSAGGLTPYNE. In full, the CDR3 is CASSLSSAGGLTPYNEQFF. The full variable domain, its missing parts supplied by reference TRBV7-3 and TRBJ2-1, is GAGVSQTPSNKVTEKGKYVELRCDPISGHTALYWYRQSLGQGPEFLIYFQGTGAADDSGLPNDRFFAVRPEGSVSTLKIQRTERGDSAVYLCASSLSSAGGLTPYNEQFFGPGTRLTVL.